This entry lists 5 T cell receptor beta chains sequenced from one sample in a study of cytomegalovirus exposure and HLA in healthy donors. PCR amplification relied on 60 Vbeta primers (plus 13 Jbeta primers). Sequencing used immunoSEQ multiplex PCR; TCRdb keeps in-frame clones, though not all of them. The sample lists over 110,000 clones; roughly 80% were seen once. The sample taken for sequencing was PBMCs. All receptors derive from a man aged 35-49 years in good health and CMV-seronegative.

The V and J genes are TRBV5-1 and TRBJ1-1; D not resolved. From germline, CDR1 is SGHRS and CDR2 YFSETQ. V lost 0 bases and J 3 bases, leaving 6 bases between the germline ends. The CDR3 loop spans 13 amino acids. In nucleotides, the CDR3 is TGCGCCAGCAGCTTGGCGTCTTACACTGAAGCTTTCTTT. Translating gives CASSLASYTEAFF.

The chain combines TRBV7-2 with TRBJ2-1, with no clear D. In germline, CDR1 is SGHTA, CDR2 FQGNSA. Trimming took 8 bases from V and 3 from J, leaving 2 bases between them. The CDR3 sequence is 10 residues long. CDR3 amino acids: CASRYNEQFF. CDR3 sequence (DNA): TGTGCCAGCCGCTACAATGAGCAGTTCTTC.

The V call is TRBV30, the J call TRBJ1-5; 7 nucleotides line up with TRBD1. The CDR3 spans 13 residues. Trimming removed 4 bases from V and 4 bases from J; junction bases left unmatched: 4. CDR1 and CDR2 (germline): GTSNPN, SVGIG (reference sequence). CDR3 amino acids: CAWTGTVNQPQHF. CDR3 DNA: TGTGCCTGGACTGGGACAGTTAATCAGCCCCAGCATTTT. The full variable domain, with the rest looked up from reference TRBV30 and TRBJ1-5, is SQTIHQWPATLVQPVGSPLSLECTVEGTSNPNLYWYRQAAGRGLQLLFYSVGIGQISSEVPQNLSASRPQDRQFILSSKKLLLSDSGFYLCAWTGTVNQPQHFGDGTRLSIL.

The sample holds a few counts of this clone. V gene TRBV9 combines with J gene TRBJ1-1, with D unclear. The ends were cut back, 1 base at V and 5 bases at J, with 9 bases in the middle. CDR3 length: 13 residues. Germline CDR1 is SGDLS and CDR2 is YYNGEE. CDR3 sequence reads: CASSVNAGTEAFF. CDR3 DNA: TGTGCCAGCAGCGTAAATGCGGGAACTGAAGCTTTCTTT.

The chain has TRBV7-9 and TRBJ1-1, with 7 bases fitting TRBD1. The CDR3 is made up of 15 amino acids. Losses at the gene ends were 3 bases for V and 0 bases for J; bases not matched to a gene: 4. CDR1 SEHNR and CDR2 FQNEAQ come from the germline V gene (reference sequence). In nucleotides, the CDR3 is TGTGCCAGCAGCTTCCACAGGGGCCTGAACACTGAAGCTTTCTTT. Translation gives CASSFHRGLNTEAFF.